This is a list of T cell receptor beta chains from one sample in a study of cytomegalovirus exposure and HLA in healthy donors. TCRdb keeps only in-frame clones here, not all; method: immunoSEQ multiplex PCR. The sample has about 150,000 clones, over 60% seen once. Source material: PBMCs. The source is a woman in her thirties or forties in good health and CMV-seronegative. Both conserved end residues are part of each CDR3. A D gene is named only where the DNA matches it firmly. Expanded clones are given a class, and other clones once, few, many or no size at all.

d_call j_call v_call clone_size cdr3_nt cdr3_aa
TRBD2 TRBJ2-1 TRBV9 . TGTGCCAGCAGCCTACTAGCGGGAAGCTACAATGAGCAGTTCTTC CASSLLAGSYNEQFF
TRBD2 TRBJ2-1 TRBV2 once TGTGCCAGCAGTGGACCGGGACTAGCGGGAGCCGCTGAGCAGTTCTTC CASSGPGLAGAAEQFF
. TRBJ1-2 TRBV7-2 few TGTGCCAGCAGCTTTACGACGGGAGCTAACTATGGCTACACCTTC CASSFTTGANYGYTF
TRBD1 TRBJ1-1 TRBV5-1 . TGCGCCAGCAGCTTGATGACAGGGGGAGAGAACACTGAAGCTTTCTTT CASSLMTGGENTEAFF
. TRBJ1-1 TRBV5-6 . TGTGCCAGCCAGACGTGGACAGTGATGAACACTGAAGCTTTCTTT CASQTWTVMNTEAFF
. TRBJ2-5 TRBV5-1 . TGCGCCAGCAGCCCTGGACTGCAAGAGACCCAGTACTTC CASSPGLQETQYF
TRBD1 TRBJ2-3 TRBV6-5 . TGTGCCAGCCGGGACAGGGAACCAGATACGCAGTATTTT CASRDREPDTQYF
. TRBJ2-3 TRBV27 . TGTGCCAGCAGTCTACTTACTTTGGATACGCAGTATTTT CASSLLTLDTQYF
TRBD1 TRBJ1-3 TRBV2 . TGTGCCAGCAGCACCGGGACAGGACGAAACACCATATATTTT CASSTGTGRNTIYF
TRBD1 TRBJ2-3 TRBV5-8 . TGTGCCAGCAGCTTGGGAGCCCCACAGGGGTTCGGGCTTTTT CASSLGAPQGFGLF
TRBD1 TRBJ2-2 TRBV6-5 . TGTGCCAGCAGTTTCACAGGGGGGCTAGGCACCGGGGAGCTGTTTTTT CASSFTGGLGTGELFF
TRBD1 TRBJ1-3 TRBV30 . TGTGCCTGGAGTAGGAAAGGGGGCTCAGGTGGAAACACCATATATTTT CAWSRKGGSGGNTIYF
. TRBJ1-6 TRBV11-2 . TGTGCCAGCAGCTTAGGAAGGAGCTCCTATAATTCACCCCTCCACTTT CASSLGRSSYNSPLHF
TRBD1 TRBJ2-2 TRBV19 . TGTGCCAGCTCCGGGACAGCCTCCACCGGGGAGCTGTTTTTT CASSGTASTGELFF
. TRBJ1-1 TRBV7-9 . TGTGCCAGCAGCTTGCAAGGGGGGGGGAACACTGAAGCTTTCTTT CASSLQGGGNTEAFF
. TRBJ1-6 TRBV28 . TGTGCCTCGAATGAACCAAACAGGGACTCACCCCTCCACTTT CASNEPNRDSPLHF
. TRBJ2-7 TRBV5-6 . TGTGCCAGCAGCTTAGGACAGTCCTACGAGCAGTACTTC CASSLGQSYEQYF
. TRBJ1-1 TRBV28 . TGTGCCAGCAGGTTGGGGGGGCTGGCCACTGAAGCTTTCTTT CASRLGGLATEAFF
. TRBJ1-2 TRBV7-9 . TGTGCCAGCAGCTCCAGCGGGACGTATGGCTACACCTTC CASSSSGTYGYTF
TRBD1 TRBJ1-1 TRBV29-1 . TGCAGCGTGTCCGGGACAGGGGGAGGCGCGAGCACTGAAGCTTTCTTT CSVSGTGGGASTEAFF
. TRBJ1-1 TRBV5-1 . TGCGCCAGCAGCCCGAGCCGGGGGGGTTTGAACACTGAAGCTTTCTTT CASSPSRGGLNTEAFF
TRBD1 TRBJ1-2 TRBV2 . TGTGCCAGCAGGGGACAGGGCCGCTATGGCTACACCTTC CASRGQGRYGYTF
. TRBJ2-3 TRBV20-1 . TGCAGTGCTTACAGGGTTGCGCAGTATTTT CSAYRVAQYF
. TRBJ1-1 TRBV5-1 once TGCGCCAGCAGCTTGGGACCCCAGGGATACACTGAAGCTTTCTTT CASSLGPQGYTEAFF
TRBD2 TRBJ2-1 TRBV7-9 . TGTGCCAGCAGCCCCTTTCTGGTCCCAGCGGGAAGCGAGCAGTTCTTC CASSPFLVPAGSEQFF
. TRBJ1-2 TRBV11-2 . TGTGCCAGCAGCCCCAGACCGGGGAACTATGGCTACACCTTC CASSPRPGNYGYTF
TRBD2 TRBJ2-7 TRBV4-1 . TGCGCCAGCAGCCGTACTAGCGGGGTCACCCTTCGAGAGCAGTACTTC CASSRTSGVTLREQYF
. TRBJ1-5 TRBV5-8 . TGTGCCAGCAGCTTGGCCAGGGTTAGCAATCAGCCCCAGCATTTT CASSLARVSNQPQHF
. TRBJ1-3 TRBV2 . TGTGCCAGCACTTGGGGGCGGACCAGCTCTGGAAACACCATATATTTT CASTWGRTSSGNTIYF
. TRBJ1-3 TRBV5-6 . TGTGCCAGCAGCCTTTTAGGGGTCGACTCTGGAAACACCATATATTTT CASSLLGVDSGNTIYF
. TRBJ1-1 TRBV5-8 . TGTGCCAGCAGTTGGCGAGGGCTAAACACTGAAGCTTTCTTT CASSWRGLNTEAFF
TRBD1 TRBJ1-4 TRBV7-9 . TGTGCCAGCAGCCCTCCCGGACAGGGGGCGTTTTATGAAAAACTGTTTTTT CASSPPGQGAFYEKLFF
. TRBJ1-1 TRBV20-1 once TGCAGTGGGCGGGGGAACACTGAAGCTTTCTTT CSGRGNTEAFF
TRBD1 TRBJ1-6 TRBV7-9 . TGTGCCAGCAGCTTAGCGACAGGGGGCGATTCACCCCTCCACTTT CASSLATGGDSPLHF
TRBD1 TRBJ2-7 TRBV6-1 . TGTGCCAGCAAACCCACTAACAGGGGCCCCTACGAGCAGTACTTC CASKPTNRGPYEQYF
. TRBJ2-1 TRBV6-5 . TGTGCCAGCAGTTATGGCTTCTACAATGAGCAGTTCTTC CASSYGFYNEQFF
. TRBJ1-5 TRBV7-8 . TGTGCCAGCAGCTTAGGCGTAGGGGGAACTAGCAATCAGCCCCAGCATTTT CASSLGVGGTSNQPQHF
. TRBJ1-4 TRBV10-2 few TGCGCCAGCAGTGACCCCCGCCGGAATGAAAAACTGTTTTTT CASSDPRRNEKLFF
TRBD1 TRBJ1-2 TRBV25-1 . TGTGCCAGCAGTGCGGCAGGGGGTTTCTATGGCTACACCTTC CASSAAGGFYGYTF
. TRBJ2-3 TRBV6-4 . TGTGCCAGCAGTGGAGACACAGATACGCAGTATTTT CASSGDTDTQYF
. TRBJ1-4 TRBV5-6 . TGTGCCAGCAGCTGGGACCGCGGGAAAAGACTGTTTTTT CASSWDRGKRLFF
. TRBJ2-7 TRBV27 . TGTGCCACGGGGGATTACGCCTACGAGCAGTACTTC CATGDYAYEQYF
TRBD1 TRBJ1-2 TRBV4-1 . TGCGCCAGCAGCCGTCCACAGGGGACGAGCTACACCTTC CASSRPQGTSYTF
TRBD2 TRBJ2-2 TRBV4-2 . TGTGCCAGCAGCCAAGTCCTAGCGGGCCTCCTGGACACCGGGGAGCTGTTTTTT CASSQVLAGLLDTGELFF
. TRBJ2-7 TRBV11-3 once TGTGCCAGCAGCTTAGTCTCTGGACGGGGCTACGAGCAGTACTTC CASSLVSGRGYEQYF
. TRBJ2-3 TRBV7-7 . TGTGCTAGCAGCTTAGGCACAGGGCTTGATACGCAGTATTTT CASSLGTGLDTQYF
TRBD2 TRBJ2-3 TRBV5-4 . TGTGCCAGCAGCTCCCGGACTAGCGGGGGGCTAGATACGCAGTATTTT CASSSRTSGGLDTQYF